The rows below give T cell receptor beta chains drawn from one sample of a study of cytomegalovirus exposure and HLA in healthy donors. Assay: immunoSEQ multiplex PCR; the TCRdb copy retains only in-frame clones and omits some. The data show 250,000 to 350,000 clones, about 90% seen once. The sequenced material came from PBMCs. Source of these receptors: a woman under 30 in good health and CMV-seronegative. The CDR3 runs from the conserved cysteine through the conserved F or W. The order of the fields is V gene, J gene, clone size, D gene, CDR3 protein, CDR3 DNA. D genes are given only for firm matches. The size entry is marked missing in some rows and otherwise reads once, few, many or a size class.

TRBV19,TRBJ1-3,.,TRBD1,CASTSTGRYENTIYF,TGTGCCAGTACCTCGACAGGGCGGTATGAAAACACCATATATTTT
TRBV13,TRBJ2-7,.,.,CASSFEGVTGKEQYF,TGTGCCAGCAGCTTTGAGGGGGTAACAGGGAAGGAGCAGTACTTC
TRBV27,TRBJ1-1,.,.,CASSSGQSNTEAFF,TGTGCCAGCAGTTCGGGACAATCGAACACTGAAGCTTTCTTT
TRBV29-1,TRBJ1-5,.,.,CSASVTGNSNQPQHF,TGCAGCGCTAGTGTGACAGGAAATAGCAATCAGCCCCAGCATTTT
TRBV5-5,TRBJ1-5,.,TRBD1,CASSTGTGYNQPQHF,TGTGCCAGCAGCACCGGGACAGGGTACAATCAGCCCCAGCATTTT
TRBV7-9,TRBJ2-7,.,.,CSSSLASAGFYEQYF,TGTTCCAGCAGCTTAGCGTCGGCGGGGTTCTACGAGCAGTACTTC
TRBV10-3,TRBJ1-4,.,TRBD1,CAISDRGRTNEKLFF,TGTGCCATCAGTGACAGGGGGCGTACTAATGAAAAACTGTTTTTT
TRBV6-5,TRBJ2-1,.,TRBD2,CASSILAGRYNEQFF,TGTGCCAGCAGCATACTAGCGGGGAGATACAATGAGCAGTTCTTC
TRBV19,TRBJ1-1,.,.,CASPSSTRTYGTEAFF,TGTGCCAGCCCTAGCTCAACGAGGACGTACGGCACTGAAGCTTTCTTT
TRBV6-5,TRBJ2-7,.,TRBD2,CASRSSGTGGYEQYF,TGTGCCAGCAGGTCCTCCGGGACGGGGGGGTACGAGCAGTACTTC
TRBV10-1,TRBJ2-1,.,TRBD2,CASSPEAGGPYNEQFF,TGCGCCAGCAGTCCCGAAGCGGGGGGGCCTTACAATGAGCAGTTCTTC
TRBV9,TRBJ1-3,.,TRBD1,CASSLQGAGQGNTIYF,TGTGCCAGCAGCCTCCAGGGGGCAGGGCAAGGAAACACCATATATTTT
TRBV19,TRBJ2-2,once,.,CASSLLGPGELFF,TGTGCCAGTAGTTTACTAGGACCCGGGGAGCTGTTTTTT
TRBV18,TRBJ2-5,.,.,CASSPPGLVVETQYF,TGTGCCAGCTCACCACCGGGGCTAGTGGTGGAGACCCAGTACTTC
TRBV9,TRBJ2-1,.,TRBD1,CASSVSGTGYNEQFF,TGTGCCAGCAGCGTCTCCGGGACAGGTTACAATGAGCAGTTCTTC
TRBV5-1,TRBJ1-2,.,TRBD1,CASSLAEGQGSYGYTF,TGCGCCAGCAGCTTGGCCGAAGGACAGGGCTCCTATGGCTACACCTTC
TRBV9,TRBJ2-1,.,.,CASSVWGGTYNEQFF,TGTGCCAGCAGCGTTTGGGGCGGAACCTACAATGAGCAGTTCTTC
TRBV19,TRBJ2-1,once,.,CASHPPSLSNEQFF,TGTGCCAGTCATCCCCCCTCCCTGAGCAATGAGCAGTTCTTC
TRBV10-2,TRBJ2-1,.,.,CASSWREVGNEQFF,TGCGCCAGCAGCTGGCGGGAAGTGGGAAATGAGCAGTTCTTC
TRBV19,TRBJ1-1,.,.,CASSLVGGGDTEAFF,TGTGCCAGTAGCCTAGTGGGGGGAGGGGACACTGAAGCTTTCTTT
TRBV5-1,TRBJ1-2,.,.,CASSLVGGGYGYTF,TGCGCCAGCAGCTTGGTGGGGGGTGGATATGGCTACACCTTC
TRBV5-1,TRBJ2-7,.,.,CASSLSPRSSYEQYF,TGCGCCAGCAGTTTAAGTCCGAGGAGCTCCTACGAGCAGTACTTC
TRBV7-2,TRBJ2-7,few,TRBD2,CASGFGGSSYEQYF,TGTGCCAGCGGATTCGGGGGGAGCTCCTACGAGCAGTACTTC
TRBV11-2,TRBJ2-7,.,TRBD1,CASSLGDRAYEQYF,TGTGCCAGCAGCTTAGGTGACAGGGCCTACGAGCAGTACTTC
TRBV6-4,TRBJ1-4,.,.,CANRTVVNEKLFF,TGTGCCAACCGGACAGTAGTAAATGAAAAACTGTTTTTT
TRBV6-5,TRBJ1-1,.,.,CASSYSRVGTEAFF,TGTGCCAGCAGTTACTCGAGGGTCGGGACTGAAGCTTTCTTT
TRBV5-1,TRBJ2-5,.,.,CASSLRPGELVETQYF,TGCGCCAGCAGCTTGCGGCCAGGGGAGTTAGTGGAGACCCAGTACTTC
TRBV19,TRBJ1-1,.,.,CASSADKNTEAFF,TGTGCCAGTAGTGCCGACAAGAACACTGAAGCTTTCTTT
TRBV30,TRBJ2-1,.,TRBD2,CAWDTLAGAYNEQFF,TGTGCCTGGGATACCCTAGCGGGGGCCTACAATGAGCAGTTCTTC
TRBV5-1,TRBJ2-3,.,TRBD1,CASSRSTQGAILGRGAHTQYF,TGCGCCAGCAGCCGTTCTACACAGGGGGCCATCTTGGGCAGGGGAGCCCATACGCAGTATTTT
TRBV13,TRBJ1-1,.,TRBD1,CASRQTGGTEAFF,TGTGCCAGCAGACAGACAGGGGGCACTGAAGCTTTCTTT
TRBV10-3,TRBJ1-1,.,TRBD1,CAISESSRDSRNTEAFF,TGTGCCATCAGTGAGTCGAGTAGGGACAGTCGGAACACTGAAGCTTTCTTT
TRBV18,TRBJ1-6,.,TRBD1,CASSPNDRDLLHF,TGTGCCAGCTCACCAAATGACAGGGACCTCCTCCACTTT
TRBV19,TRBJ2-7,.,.,CASALGVGTIYEQYF,TGTGCCAGCGCCTTAGGGGTGGGTACCATCTACGAGCAGTACTTC
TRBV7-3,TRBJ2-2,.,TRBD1,CASSLKQGEYAGELFF,TGTGCCAGCAGCTTAAAACAGGGGGAGTACGCCGGGGAGCTGTTTTTT